A selection of T cell receptor beta chains follows, all from one sample in a study of CD8+ T cells in alopecia areata. The method was immunoSEQ multiplex PCR; TCRdb's version includes in-frame clones alone and lacks a portion of them. Of some 190,000 clones in the sample, approximately 67% were seen once. The sample consisted of CD4+ T cells sorted from blood, taken at week 49, from a patient treated with tofacitinib. The receptor source for this set is a human donor with alopecia areata. CDR3s include the opening cysteine and the closing phenylalanine or tryptophan. D genes are given only for firm matches. Only some rows state a clone size, as once, few, many or a class for expanded clones.

abundance	d_gene	j_gene	v_gene	CDR3aa	CDR3nt
NA	NA	TRBJ1-2	TRBV5-4	CASSSREDGYTF	TGTGCCAGCAGCTCCAGGGAAGACGGCTACACCTTC
NA	TRBD1	TRBJ2-7	TRBV11-2	CASSFGPGGEQYF	TGTGCCAGCAGCTTTGGCCCAGGGGGCGAGCAGTACTTC
NA	NA	TRBJ2-7	TRBV27	CASSLGHKYIYEQYF	TGTGCCAGCAGTTTAGGGCACAAGTACATCTACGAGCAGTACTTC
NA	NA	TRBJ2-2	TRBV27	CASSLYWTGELFF	TGTGCCAGCAGTTTATACTGGACCGGGGAGCTGTTTTTT
NA	NA	TRBJ1-1	TRBV5-1	CASRFRDMNTEAFF	TGCGCCAGCAGGTTCAGGGACATGAACACTGAAGCTTTCTTT
NA	NA	TRBJ2-5	TRBV6-5	CASKRGSAQETQYF	TGTGCCAGCAAAAGGGGATCTGCACAAGAGACCCAGTACTTC
NA	NA	TRBJ1-2	TRBV29-1	CSVEQGNLGYTF	TGCAGCGTGGAACAGGGTAATTTGGGCTACACCTTC
NA	TRBD1	TRBJ2-7	TRBV10-3	CAISEHQGAQTSEQYF	TGTGCCATCAGTGAGCATCAGGGGGCGCAGACAAGCGAGCAGTACTTC
NA	NA	TRBJ1-1	TRBV6-5	CASSPGREEAFF	TGTGCCAGCAGCCCCGGCAGGGAAGAAGCTTTCTTT
NA	TRBD1	TRBJ2-7	TRBV5-1	CASSHGTAKSYEQYF	TGCGCCAGCAGCCATGGGACAGCAAAGTCCTACGAGCAGTACTTC
NA	NA	TRBJ2-3	TRBV5-1	CASSSQPGTDTQYF	TGCGCCAGCAGCTCCCAGCCGGGAACAGATACGCAGTATTTT
NA	TRBD2	TRBJ2-1	TRBV30	CAWERGNWKFF	TGTGCCTGGGAGCGGGGTAACTGGAAGTTCTTC
NA	NA	TRBJ2-5	TRBV2	CASTGLQETQYF	TGTGCCAGCACCGGACTCCAAGAGACCCAGTACTTC
few	TRBD2	TRBJ2-3	TRBV4-3	CASSQDGGGTDTQYF	TGCGCCAGCAGCCAAGACGGGGGGGGCACAGATACGCAGTATTTT
NA	NA	TRBJ2-3	TRBV9	CASSAFTDTQYF	TGTGCCAGCAGCGCTTTCACAGATACGCAGTATTTT
NA	TRBD2	TRBJ2-6	TRBV29-1	CSVDVAGAGANVLTF	TGCAGCGTTGATGTTGCGGGGGCTGGGGCCAACGTCCTGACTTTC
NA	NA	TRBJ1-1	TRBV20-1	CSAREGTEAFF	TGCAGTGCTAGAGAGGGCACTGAAGCTTTCTTT
NA	NA	TRBJ1-2	TRBV4-2	CASSQEQGPNYGYTF	TGTGCCAGCAGCCAAGAGCAGGGCCCTAACTATGGCTACACCTTC
NA	TRBD1	TRBJ1-4	TRBV30	CAWSTGVEKLFF	TGTGCCTGGAGTACAGGGGTTGAAAAACTGTTTTTT
few	NA	TRBJ1-1	TRBV29-1	CSVGQRQNTEAFF	TGCAGCGTTGGACAGCGGCAGAACACTGAAGCTTTCTTT